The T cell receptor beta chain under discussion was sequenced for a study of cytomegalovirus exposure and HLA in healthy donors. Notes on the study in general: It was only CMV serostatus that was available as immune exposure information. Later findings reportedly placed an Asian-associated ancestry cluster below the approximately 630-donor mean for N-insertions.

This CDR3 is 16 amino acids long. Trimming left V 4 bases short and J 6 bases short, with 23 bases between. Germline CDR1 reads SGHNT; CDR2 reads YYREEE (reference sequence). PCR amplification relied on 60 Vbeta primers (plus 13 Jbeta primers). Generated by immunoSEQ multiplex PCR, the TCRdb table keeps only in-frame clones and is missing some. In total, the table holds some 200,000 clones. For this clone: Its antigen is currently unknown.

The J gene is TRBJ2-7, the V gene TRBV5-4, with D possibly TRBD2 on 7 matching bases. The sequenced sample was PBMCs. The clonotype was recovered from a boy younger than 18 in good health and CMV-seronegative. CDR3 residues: CASSPLGGGPLGEQYF. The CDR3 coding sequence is TGTGCCAGCAGCCCCCTAGGGGGGGGGCCTTTGGGCGAGCAGTACTTC.